What follows are 5 T cell receptor beta chains derived from one specimen sequenced in a study of response to subunit inactivated influenza vaccine. TCRdb re-derived calls from the RT-PCR reads in MiXCR, one entry per CDR3 protein. The sample holds roughly 790,000 distinct CDR3 sequences, 21% seen once. The input for sequencing was PBMCs from blood, taken 4 to 6 days after vaccination. These receptors all stem from a man in his fifties or sixties who received an inactivated influenza vaccine.

This clonotype was observed a few times. The rearrangement joins TRBV12-3 or TRBV12-4 to TRBJ2-2; D remains ambiguous. The length of the CDR3 is 15 residues. V was trimmed by 5 bases and J by 2 bases, leaving 12 bases between them. This CDR3 reads CASSTTRANTGELFF. As DNA, the CDR3 is TGTGCCAGCAGTACGACACGAGCAAACACCGGGGAGCTGTTTTTT.

The chain is built from TRBV6-2 or TRBV6-3 and TRBJ2-7; 10 bases are shared with TRBD2. CDR1 is MNHEY and CDR2 is SVGEGT in the germline V gene. V lost 2 bases, J lost 2 bases, and 6 bases stayed unmatched. The CDR3 totals 16 residues. The DNA for the CDR3 is TGTGCCAGCAGTTACGTTCCTACTAGCGGGACCTACGAGCAGTACTTC. This gives the protein CASSYVPTSGTYEQYF.

This clonotype was detected only a few times. This chain joins TRBV7-2 and TRBJ2-5, with D perhaps matching TRBD2 (6 bases). The V and J ends lost 0 bases and 3 bases respectively, with 11 bases between them. Germline V CDR1 and CDR2: SGHTA, FQGNSA. The CDR3 has 15 amino acids. CDR3 residues: CASSLAPGVEETQYF. As DNA, the CDR3 is TGTGCCAGCAGCTTAGCGCCGGGAGTGGAAGAGACCCAGTACTTC.

The rearrangement uses TRBV5-1 and TRBJ2-3; 10 bases fit TRBD2. The germline V gene has CDR1 SGHRS and CDR2 YFSETQ. V dropped 4 bases and J dropped 2; count of bases not matched to a gene: 10. This CDR3 has 17 residues. This chain's CDR3 is CASSVNPTSGNTDTQYF. The CDR3 nucleotides are TGCGCCAGCAGCGTCAATCCCACTAGCGGGAACACAGATACGCAGTATTTT. Full variable domain (rest looked up from reference TRBV5-1 and TRBJ2-3): KAGVTQTPRYLIKTRGQQVTLSCSPISGHRSVSWYQQTPGQGLQFLFEYFSETQRNKGNFPGRFSGRQFSNSRSEMNVSTLELGDSALYLCASSVNPTSGNTDTQYFGPGTRLTVL.

This chain links TRBV20-1 with TRBJ2-2, with a weak D call TRBD1 (6 bases). The germline V gene encodes CDR1 DFQATT and CDR2 SNEGSKA (reference sequence). This CDR3 region has 13 residues. The V gene lost 4 bases and the J gene lost 7 bases, with 13 bases spanning the gap. In nucleotides, the CDR3 is TGCAGTGCTAACAGGGAAGATCACGGGGAGCTGTTTTTT. Protein sequence: CSANREDHGELFF.